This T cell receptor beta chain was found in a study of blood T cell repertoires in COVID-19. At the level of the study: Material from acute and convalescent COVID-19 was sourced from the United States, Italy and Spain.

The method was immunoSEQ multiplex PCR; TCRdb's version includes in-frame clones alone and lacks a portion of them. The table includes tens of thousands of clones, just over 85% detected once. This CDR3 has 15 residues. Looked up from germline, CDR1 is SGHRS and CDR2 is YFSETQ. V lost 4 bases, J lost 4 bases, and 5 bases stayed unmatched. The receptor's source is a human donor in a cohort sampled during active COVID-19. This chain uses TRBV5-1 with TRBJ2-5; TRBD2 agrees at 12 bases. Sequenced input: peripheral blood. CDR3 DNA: TGCGCCAGCAGCAAAGGGACTAGCGGGTTAGAGACCCAGTACTTC. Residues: CASSKGTSGLETQYF. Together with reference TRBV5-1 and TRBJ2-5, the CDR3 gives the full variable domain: KAGVTQTPRYLIKTRGQQVTLSCSPISGHRSVSWYQQTPGQGLQFLFEYFSETQRNKGNFPGRFSGRQFSNSRSEMNVSTLELGDSALYLCASSKGTSGLETQYFGPGTRLLVL.